This is a list of T cell receptor beta chains from one sample in a study of CD8 T cells in ankylosing spondylitis. MiXCR was run by TCRdb on the 5' RACE reads, yielding one entry per CDR3 protein. Of a few hundred thousand distinct CDR3 sequences in the sample, around 8% were seen once. The sequencing sample was made of blood, either unsorted or a sorted T cell fraction (not recorded which). The receptors shown here come from a male donor with ankylosing spondylitis. Both conserved end residues are part of each CDR3. Fields, in order: J gene, clone size, V gene, CDR3 protein. Rows may omit the clone size; those that give it use once, few, many or a size class.

>TRBJ2-2|.|TRBV6-1
CASKTGTITGELFF
>TRBJ1-1|.|TRBV4-3
CASSRRFSTEGTAFF
>TRBJ1-1|.|TRBV7-2
CASSKAGTPWAFF
>TRBJ1-2|.|TRBV5-1
CASSWPGQELYGYTF
>TRBJ1-1|many|TRBV15
CATSRARHRTEAFF
>TRBJ2-7|few|TRBV3-1
CASSRSRDASSYEQYF
>TRBJ2-7|.|TRBV20-1
CSAAAREQYF
>TRBJ2-1|few|TRBV3-1
CASSLLSGRDSYNEQFF
>TRBJ1-1|.|TRBV5-1
CASSLQPGNTEAFF
>TRBJ2-3|.|TRBV12-3/TRBV12-4
CASSPIEADTQYF
>TRBJ1-5|few|TRBV7-8
CASSSGREPQHF
>TRBJ2-5|.|TRBV2
CASSRSLSQETQYF
>TRBJ1-6|few|TRBV14
CASSQDWTDYNSPLHF
>TRBJ2-1|.|TRBV27
CASSPHFDQGREQFF
>TRBJ1-1|many|TRBV28
CASSSTRTAEAFF
>TRBJ1-5|few|TRBV9
CASSGTGSSNQPQHF
>TRBJ1-6|many|TRBV12-3/TRBV12-4
CASSNRVSGSPLHF
>TRBJ2-1|.|TRBV7-9
CASSLVAAYNEQFF
>TRBJ1-1|many|TRBV5-1
CASSRYTTGENTEAFF
>TRBJ1-2|few|TRBV10-3
CAISEFSPRRDNYGYTF
>TRBJ2-5|few|TRBV5-1
CASSQQGSSETQYF
>TRBJ2-3|.|TRBV11-2
CASSLSWRDFTDTQYF
>TRBJ1-6|few|TRBV14
CASSQVPLRTGGYNSPLHF
>TRBJ2-1|few|TRBV11-3
CASSLDSGSGYNEQFF
>TRBJ2-7|many|TRBV7-9
CASIKDWREGYEQYF
>TRBJ2-1|.|TRBV7-3
CASSSQLHNEQFF
>TRBJ2-1|once|TRBV6-2/TRBV6-3
CASQTGQGTYNEQFF
>TRBJ1-5|.|TRBV20-1
CSALETGKSQPQHF
>TRBJ1-4|few|TRBV7-8
CASSTTGVSEKLFF
>TRBJ2-7|.|TRBV7-2
CASSLMGQGYYEQYF
>TRBJ2-3|few|TRBV20-1
CSASRAGGPGDTQYF
>TRBJ2-5|few|TRBV5-4
CASSSGLAETQYF
>TRBJ2-4|few|TRBV5-1
CASSLGLAGSQNIQYF
>TRBJ1-6|few|TRBV5-5
CASDDRYNSPLHF
>TRBJ2-1|few|TRBV15
CATSSLARAQFF
>TRBJ2-2|few|TRBV10-3
CAATGTNTGELFF
>TRBJ2-2|.|TRBV7-9
CASSQTLPNTGELFF
>TRBJ2-1|few|TRBV11-3
CASSLAGLYYNEQFF